A selection of T cell receptor beta chains follows, all from one sample in a study of lymphopenia after photon versus proton radiotherapy. Method: immunoSEQ multiplex PCR; TCRdb's copy keeps in-frame clones and lacks some. The table includes 75,000 to 95,000 clones, about 83% detected once. Sequencing was performed on peripheral blood, taken from a patient treated with proton-based radiotherapy. These receptors were obtained from a man in his fifties or sixties with pancreatic cancer. Each CDR3 is given with its conserved first and last residue. A D gene is named only where the DNA matches it firmly. A row's size may be missing; if present it is once, few, many or a size class.

V	size	length	J	D	DNA	CDR3
TRBV29-1	once	14	TRBJ1-1	.	TGCAGCGTTGACTCCGGGGCGGTCCGCACTGAAGCTTTCTTT	CSVDSGAVRTEAFF
TRBV4-3	.	16	TRBJ1-4	.	TGCGCCAGCAGCCAAGAGGGAACTAAGCGGGCAGAGAAACTGTTTTTT	CASSQEGTKRAEKLFF
TRBV30	.	14	TRBJ2-1	TRBD2	TGTGCCTGGAGTAACGGGAGGGGCCACAATGAGCAGTTCTTC	CAWSNGRGHNEQFF
TRBV11-3	.	14	TRBJ2-7	TRBD2	TGTGCCAGCAGCTTATACAGCGGGAGTTACGAGCAGTACTTC	CASSLYSGSYEQYF
TRBV4-3	.	15	TRBJ1-2	.	TGCGCCAGCAGCCAAGTAAGGACAGCTACCTATGGCTACACCTTC	CASSQVRTATYGYTF
TRBV5-8	.	15	TRBJ2-6	.	TGTGCCAGCAGCACTACAGGTTCTGGGGCCAACGTCCTGACTTTC	CASSTTGSGANVLTF
TRBV7-2	.	14	TRBJ2-1	.	TGTGCCAGCAGCTCGGGGCCGACCCCGCGTGAGCAGTTCTTC	CASSSGPTPREQFF
TRBV9	.	16	TRBJ2-2	TRBD2	TGTGCCAGCAGCGTAGGAAGCGGGACCAACACCGGGGAGCTGTTTTTT	CASSVGSGTNTGELFF
TRBV7-2	.	13	TRBJ1-2	.	TGTGCCAGCAGCTTCGGGACACAATATGGCTACACCTTC	CASSFGTQYGYTF
TRBV25-1	once	16	TRBJ2-1	TRBD2	TGTGCCAGCAGTGCCCGGACTAGCGGGAGAGGTAATGAGCAGTTCTTC	CASSARTSGRGNEQFF
TRBV27	.	16	TRBJ1-2	.	TGTGCCAGCAGTTCTCCGACGCGCCCAGATAACTATGGCTACACCTTC	CASSSPTRPDNYGYTF
TRBV27	.	16	TRBJ1-1	.	TGTGCCAGCAGTCCCCGACAGGATGGGGTGAACACTGAAGCTTTCTTT	CASSPRQDGVNTEAFF
TRBV9	once	16	TRBJ2-7	TRBD2	TGTGCCAGCAGCCCTTCGACTAGCGGGATCGTTTACGAGCAGTACTTC	CASSPSTSGIVYEQYF
TRBV28	.	15	TRBJ1-4	TRBD1	TGTGCCAGCAGTTTCCTTGGGACAGTAGGTGAAAAACTGTTTTTT	CASSFLGTVGEKLFF
TRBV5-6	.	17	TRBJ1-4	TRBD1	TGTGCCAGCAGCTTGGCCCGAACAGGGGCAACTAATGAAAAACTGTTTTTT	CASSLARTGATNEKLFF
TRBV28	.	13	TRBJ1-1	.	TGTGCCAGCGGGGGTGAGGGCAATGGGGAAGCTTTCTTT	CASGGEGNGEAFF
TRBV4-2	.	15	TRBJ1-2	TRBD1	TGTGCCAGCAGCCGGCAGGGGGTGCCCACCTATGGCTACACCTTC	CASSRQGVPTYGYTF
TRBV28	few	14	TRBJ1-1	.	TGTGCCAGCAGTCTACCCTACAGGGTAACTGAAGCTTTCTTT	CASSLPYRVTEAFF
TRBV6-5	once	15	TRBJ2-3	TRBD1	TGTGCCAGCAGGGCCGGACAGGGGACCACAGATACGCAGTATTTT	CASRAGQGTTDTQYF
TRBV9	.	14	TRBJ2-5	.	TGTGCCAGCAGCGTAGTTGACAGTCTGGAGACCCAGTACTTC	CASSVVDSLETQYF
TRBV5-6	.	16	TRBJ2-7	TRBD1	TGTGCCAGCAGCCTACAAACGTGGGACAGACATCGAGAGCAGTACTTC	CASSLQTWDRHREQYF
TRBV11-2	.	14	TRBJ2-7	TRBD1	TGTGCCAGCAGCTTCAACCGGGACAGTTACGAGCAGTACTTC	CASSFNRDSYEQYF
TRBV7-2	.	15	TRBJ2-7	TRBD1	TGTGCCAGCAGGTCACCGGGACAGGGGCGCTACGAGCAGTACTTC	CASRSPGQGRYEQYF
TRBV5-5	.	16	TRBJ2-7	TRBD1	TGTGCCAGCAGAACGCCCCTGACAGGGGCATTCTACGAGCAGTACTTC	CASRTPLTGAFYEQYF
TRBV7-8	.	12	TRBJ1-1	.	TGTGCCAGCAGACTAGGGGGAAGTGAAGCTTTCTTT	CASRLGGSEAFF
TRBV5-8	.	13	TRBJ1-4	.	TGTGCCAGCAGCTTGAGGCGGAATGAAAAACTGTTTTTT	CASSLRRNEKLFF
TRBV7-9	.	12	TRBJ1-1	.	TGTGCCAGCAGCTTTTGGGGCGCTGAAGCTTTCTTT	CASSFWGAEAFF
TRBV7-9	.	16	TRBJ2-3	TRBD2	TGTGCCAGCAGCTCGGGACTAGGCACTAGCACAGATACGCAGTATTTT	CASSSGLGTSTDTQYF
TRBV4-2	.	15	TRBJ1-2	TRBD1	TGTGCCAGCAGCCAAGGAGGACAGGCGACTTATGGCTACACCTTC	CASSQGGQATYGYTF
TRBV11-3	.	14	TRBJ2-7	TRBD2	TGTGCCAGCAGTCCGGATAGCGGGAGGGGAGAGCAGTACTTC	CASSPDSGRGEQYF
TRBV7-9	.	14	TRBJ2-5	TRBD1	TGTGCCAGCAGCGTCGACAGGGGCCAAGAGACCCAGTACTTC	CASSVDRGQETQYF
TRBV6-5	.	15	TRBJ2-7	TRBD1	TGTGCCAGCAGCTACCGGGACAGGGGGACCTACGAGCAGTACTTC	CASSYRDRGTYEQYF
TRBV30	.	14	TRBJ2-4	.	TGTGCCTGGAGTGTATATACAGGGATGAACATTCAGTACTTC	CAWSVYTGMNIQYF
TRBV5-8	.	13	TRBJ1-5	.	TGTGCCAGCAGTTCCAACAGGGTTCAGCCCCAGCATTTT	CASSSNRVQPQHF
TRBV11-3	few	17	TRBJ2-1	TRBD2	TGTGCCAGCAGCTTATCCGGGGGACTAGCGGGAGGATCGGAGCAGTTCTTC	CASSLSGGLAGGSEQFF
TRBV30	once	15	TRBJ2-3	.	TGTGCCTGGAGATCGGTGGGGAGCCGCACAGATACGCAGTATTTT	CAWRSVGSRTDTQYF
TRBV2	.	15	TRBJ2-1	TRBD2	TGTGCCAGCAGCTATGCCGGGACTAGCGGGAATGAGCAGTTCTTC	CASSYAGTSGNEQFF
TRBV5-1	.	12	TRBJ1-1	TRBD1	TGCGCCAGCAGCCTCGGGACAGTTGAAGCTTTCTTT	CASSLGTVEAFF
TRBV6-5	.	14	TRBJ1-2	TRBD1	TGTGCCAGCAGTTACTCCCGGGACAGGGGAGGCTACACCTTC	CASSYSRDRGGYTF
TRBV7-2	.	15	TRBJ2-3	.	TGTGCCAGCAACCCCTCAGGACTTAGCACAGATACGCAGTATTTT	CASNPSGLSTDTQYF
TRBV6-1	.	13	TRBJ1-5	.	TGTGCCAGCAGTGCCAGGGTGGAACAGCCCCAGCATTTT	CASSARVEQPQHF
TRBV5-1	once	15	TRBJ2-7	TRBD1	TGCGCCAGCAGCTTGGGACAGGGGGGTCCCTACGAGCAGTACTTC	CASSLGQGGPYEQYF
TRBV6-5	once	12	TRBJ1-1	.	TGTGCCAGCACATCTAGGACGACTGAAGCTTTCTTT	CASTSRTTEAFF